The table lists the clone carrying this TCR beta chain with many counts. Its specificity is not known. TCRdb re-derived calls from the RACE reads in MiXCR, one entry per CDR3 protein. The top ten hold about 6% of the sample, which has 360,000 or so distinct CDR3 sequences, under 6.5% seen once. The entry originates in a study of human T cells and chemical hapten exposure. The study, taken as a whole, reports: Against controls, expanded TCRs gave rise to significantly more large CDR3 similarity clusters.

The sample's time point: patch test 2, 6 weeks after DPC sensitization. Treatment denoted: therapeutic diphenylcyclopropenone sensitization with weekly scalp DPC. The V gene's germline CDR1 is MGHDK and CDR2 SYGVNS. The CDR3 totals 12 residues. V dropped 4 bases and J dropped 8 bases, with 9 bases sitting between them. Source: whole blood, taken in connection with sensitization to the hapten diphenylcyclopropenone (DPC). The sequence was collected from a woman younger than 35 with alopecia areata. Some clones in this sample may be carry-over from other donors' samples. The genes are TRBV25-1 and TRBJ1-5; a possible D gene is TRBD1 (6 bases). The CDR3, as DNA: TGTGCCAGCAGTGCCCCAGGGGAGCCCCAGCATTTT. It is translated as CASSAPGEPQHF.